A single T cell receptor (beta chain) is shown here with its context. Following RNA extraction, reverse transcription yielded cDNA that acted as the sequencing template. Assay used: immunoSEQ multiplex PCR; TCRdb lists only in-frame clones, some missing. The sample lists around 200,000 clones, approximately 53% occurring once. Treatment noted: oral pan-JAK inhibitor, 5-10 mg twice daily. Germline CDR1 SEHNR, CDR2 FQNEAQ (reference sequence). The CDR3 length is 16 residues. Trimming removed 1 base from V and 4 bases from J; junction bases left unmatched: 6. The sample originates from a study of CD8+ T cells in alopecia areata.

The V and J genes are TRBV7-9 and TRBJ2-1; 8 bases line up with TRBD2. This TCR came from a human donor with alopecia areata. The sample was CD8+ T cells sorted from blood, taken at week 24, from a patient treated with tofacitinib. CDR3 in DNA: TGTGCCAGCAGCTTAGGAGGAGCGGGGGATTACAATGAGCAGTTCTTC. Protein sequence: CASSLGGAGDYNEQFF.